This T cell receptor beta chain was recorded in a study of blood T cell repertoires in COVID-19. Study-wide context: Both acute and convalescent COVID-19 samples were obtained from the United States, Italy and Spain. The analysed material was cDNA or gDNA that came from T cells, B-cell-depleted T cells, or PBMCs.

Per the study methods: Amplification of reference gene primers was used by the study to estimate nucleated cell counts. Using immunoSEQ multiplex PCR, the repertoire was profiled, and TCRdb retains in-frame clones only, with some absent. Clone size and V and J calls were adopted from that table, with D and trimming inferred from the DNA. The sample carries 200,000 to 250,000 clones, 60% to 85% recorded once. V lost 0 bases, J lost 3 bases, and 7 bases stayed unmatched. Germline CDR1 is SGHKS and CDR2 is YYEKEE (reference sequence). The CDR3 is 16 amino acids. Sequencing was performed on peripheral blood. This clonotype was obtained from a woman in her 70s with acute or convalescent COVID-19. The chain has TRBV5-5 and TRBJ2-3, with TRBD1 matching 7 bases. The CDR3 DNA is TGTGCCAGCAGCTTGGTATACAGGGGAAGGACAGATACGCAGTATTTT. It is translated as CASSLVYRGRTDTQYF.